Listed here are 20 T cell receptor beta chains from one sample, sequenced in a study of blood T cell repertoires in COVID-19 (TCRdb year 2020). The library relied on the immunoSEQ multiplex PCR assay. TCRdb mirrors the immuneACCESS table, restricted to in-frame sequences. Some clones are absent from its copies; in checked studies, under half trace to an unresolved V gene, and the reason for the others is unknown. The table for this sample lists fewer than 300,000 clones; 86% of them were counted only once. The top ten constitute roughly 9.8% of the sample. Sequenced sample: peripheral blood. These receptor sequences come from a middle-aged man who had recovered from COVID-19.

The count of this clone is one. The gene calls are TRBV7-8 and TRBJ1-2; weak D call: TRBD1 (5 bases). This CDR3 has 15 amino acids. Trimming stripped 0 bases from V and 6 bases from J, with 14 bases between. Per the germline V gene, CDR1 is SGHVS and CDR2 is FQNEAQ. Here the CDR3 reads CASSLANRNYHGYTF. CDR3 DNA: TGTGCCAGCAGCTTAGCGAACAGGAACTACCATGGCTACACCTTC.

This sequence joins TRBV27 and TRBJ1-4, with TRBD1 as a possible D gene (6 bases). V lost 2 bases to trimming and J lost 4 bases, with 8 bases between them. The CDR3 has 14 residues. CDR1 is MNHEY, CDR2 SMNVEV, per germline (reference sequence). This CDR3 is CASSLQGSNEKLFF. In DNA form, the CDR3 reads TGTGCCAGCAGTTTACAGGGGAGTAATGAAAAACTGTTTTTT.

The V gene is TRBV19, the J gene TRBJ1-1; D is unclear. The CDR3 covers 11 residues. Germline loops: CDR1 LNHDA, CDR2 SQIVND (reference sequence). Between the trimmed V and J ends, which lost 7 bases and 1 base, there was a span of 4 bases. This chain's CDR3 is CASIRNTEAFF. CDR3 DNA: TGTGCCAGTATCAGGAACACTGAAGCTTTCTTT.

This clone was seen a handful of times. J is TRBJ2-2 and V is TRBV18; no clear D. V dropped 0 bases and J dropped 2 bases, with 10 bases sitting between them. There are 16 residues in the CDR3. The germline gives CDR1 KGHSH, CDR2 LQKENI. The CDR3 loop is CASSPPGRSNTGELFF. The DNA for the CDR3 is TGTGCCAGCTCACCACCGGGCCGGTCCAACACCGGGGAGCTGTTTTTT.

This clone came up a few times. The chain uses TRBV7-2 and TRBJ2-1, with 14 bases identical to TRBD2. The CDR3 consists of 15 residues. Germline lookup yields CDR1 SGHTA and CDR2 FQGNSA. V lost 2 bases and J lost 9; bases outside the gene matches: 3. The CDR3 reads CASSLLTSGRAEQFF. The DNA for the CDR3 is TGTGCCAGCAGCTTATTGACTAGCGGGAGGGCTGAGCAGTTCTTC.

The CDR3 region has the DNA TGTGCCAGCAGCTCCGGGTACGAGCAGTACTTC. Encoded protein: CASSSGYEQYF. V is TRBV2 and J is TRBJ2-7; D uncertain. The germline V gene has CDR1 SNHLY and CDR2 FYNNEI. This CDR3 is built from 11 residues. V lost 6 bases, J lost 4 bases, and 7 bases lay in between.

V is TRBV7-6 and J is TRBJ2-5; D remains unclear. The CDR3 contains 12 residues. The V gene lost 5 bases and the J gene lost 5 bases, with 9 bases spanning the gap. Germline assignment: CDR1 SGHVS and CDR2 FNYEAQ. The CDR3, as DNA: TGTGCCAGCAGCCCTACTCGGGAGACCCAGTACTTC. Residues: CASSPTRETQYF. Full variable domain (missing parts from reference TRBV7-6 and TRBJ2-5): GAGVSQSPRYKVTKRGQDVALRCDPISGHVSLYWYRQALGQGPEFLTYFNYEAQQDKSGLPNDRFSAERPEGSISTLTIQRTEQRDSAMYRCASSPTRETQYFGPGTRLLVL.

This clone was seen only a few times. V is TRBV9 and J is TRBJ2-1; 9 bases are a match to TRBD2. This CDR3 spans 14 amino acids. Trimming cost V 4 bases and J 9 bases; bases outside gene matches: 8. CDR1 is SGDLS, CDR2 YYNGEE, per germline. The chain's CDR3 is CASSLSGRGSEQFF. CDR3 bases: TGTGCCAGCAGCCTTAGCGGGAGAGGATCTGAGCAGTTCTTC. Filled out from reference TRBV9 and TRBJ2-1, the complete variable domain reads DSGVTQTPKHLITATGQRVTLRCSPRSGDLSVYWYQQSLDQGLQFLIQYYNGEERAKGNILERFSAQQFPDLHSELNLSSLELGDSALYFCASSLSGRGSEQFFGPGTRLTVL.

The J gene is TRBJ2-1, the V gene TRBV21-1; TRBD2 is the table's D call, not checked against the DNA. TRBV21-1 is described as a pseudogene. This CDR3 comprises 16 residues. The DNA of the CDR3 is TGTGCCAGCCACCCTTCCCTAGCGGACCTCTATTGGGAGCAGTTCTTC. It codes for CASHPSLADLYWEQFF.

The CDR3 sequence is CASSSRRGAGSHEQFF. The CDR3 nucleotides are TGCGCCAGCAGCTCCCGGCGGGGGGCGGGATCCCATGAGCAGTTCTTC. The rearrangement uses TRBV4-1 and TRBJ2-1; 8 bases match TRBD2. V shed 5 bases, J shed 8 bases, and the junction held 14 bases outside the gene matches. Looked up from germline, CDR1 is MGHRA and CDR2 is YSYEKL. The CDR3 length is 16 residues.

Many counts were recorded for this clone. J is TRBJ2-5 and V is TRBV4-3; 12 bases agree with TRBD2. The CDR3 runs to 16 residues. In germline, CDR1 is LGHNA, CDR2 YSLEER. Trimming removed 3 bases from V and 4 bases from J; junction bases left unmatched: 6. CDR3 amino acids: CASSHVPGLAGETQYF. The CDR3 DNA reads as TGCGCCAGCAGCCATGTACCGGGACTAGCGGGAGAGACCCAGTACTTC.

The chain is built from TRBV12-3 or TRBV12-4 and TRBJ1-5; D possibly corresponds to TRBD1 (5 bases). V lost 3 bases and J lost 5, with 8 bases in between. CDR3 length: 13 amino acids. The CDR3 coding sequence is TGTGCCAGCAGTTTTTTCAGGGATCAGCCCCAGCATTTT. The encoded protein is CASSFFRDQPQHF.

In this sample, this clone turned up a few times. The J gene is TRBJ1-3, the V gene TRBV3-1 (or the pseudogene TRBV3-2); D perhaps matches TRBD1 (5 bases). V lost 1 base and J lost 1, with 5 bases in between. The CDR3 runs to 14 residues. CDR1 is LGHDT, CDR2 YNNKEL, per germline (reference sequence). CDR3 in DNA: TGTGCCAGCAGCCAAGGACAGTCTGGAAACACCATATATTTT. Its protein product is CASSQGQSGNTIYF.

The genes are TRBV9 and TRBJ1-6; D remains unclear. Germline CDR1 is SGDLS and CDR2 is YYNGEE. CDR3 length equals 15 residues. Trimming shortened V by 4 bases and J by 7 bases, and 15 bases separated the two germline ends. In DNA, the CDR3 is TGTGCCAGCAGCACTCACCAGGCGTCGAATTCACCCCTCCACTTT. It translates to CASSTHQASNSPLHF. Using reference TRBV9 and TRBJ1-6 for the parts outside the CDR3, the full variable domain is DSGVTQTPKHLITATGQRVTLRCSPRSGDLSVYWYQQSLDQGLQFLIQYYNGEERAKGNILERFSAQQFPDLHSELNLSSLELGDSALYFCASSTHQASNSPLHFGNGTRLTVT.

This rearrangement joins TRBV29-1 to TRBJ2-5; 10 bases line up with TRBD1. The CDR3 has 16 residues. Germline CDR1 is SQVTM and CDR2 is ANQGSEA. V was pared by 3 bases and J by 4 bases, with 11 bases of the junction left unmatched. In DNA form, the CDR3 reads TGCAGCGTTGACTCCCCCGGGACAGGGGATCCAGAGACCCAGTACTTC. Its protein is CSVDSPGTGDPETQYF.

This clone was seen a single time. CDR3 region: CASSFKGQGNTGELFF. CDR3 DNA: TGTGCCAGCAGTTTCAAGGGACAGGGCAACACCGGGGAGCTGTTTTTT. V is TRBV6-6 and J is TRBJ2-2, with 9 bases fitting TRBD1. Germline values: CDR1 MNHNY, CDR2 SVGAGI (reference sequence). The CDR3 contains 16 residues. V was pared by 4 bases and J by 2 bases, with 5 bases of the junction left unmatched.

V gene TRBV14 combines with J gene TRBJ2-3, with D perhaps TRBD1 (5 bases). The germline CDR1 and CDR2 sequences are SGHDN and FVKESK. The CDR3 contains 19 residues. Trimming removed 1 base at V and 2 bases at J, with 22 bases between. As DNA, the CDR3 is TGTGCCAGCAGCCAAGTTCGACAGACTGAGGTCATACACACAGATACGCAGTATTTT. Translation: CASSQVRQTEVIHTDTQYF. The whole variable domain, filled in from reference TRBV14 and TRBJ2-3, reads EAGVTQFPSHSVIEKGQTVTLRCDPISGHDNLYWYRRVMGKEIKFLLHFVKESKQDESGMPNNRFLAERTGGTYSTLKVQPAELEDSGVYFCASSQVRQTEVIHTDTQYFGPGTRLTVL.

This sequence joins TRBV6-6 and TRBJ2-1, with 10 bases fitting TRBD2. The germline gives CDR1 MNHNY, CDR2 SVGAGI (reference sequence). Losses at the gene ends were 4 bases for V and 8 bases for J; bases not matched to a gene: 11. CDR3 length equals 16 residues. The CDR3 spells CASSWTEREGFHEQFF. The DNA of the CDR3 is TGTGCCAGCAGTTGGACTGAGCGGGAGGGGTTCCATGAGCAGTTCTTC.

This chain joins TRBV15 and TRBJ2-2; 7 nucleotides match TRBD1. Germline values: CDR1 LNHNV, CDR2 YYDKDF (reference sequence). Trimming removed 5 bases from V and 8 bases from J; junction bases left unmatched: 5. This CDR3 is built from 13 residues. The CDR3 nucleotides read TGTGCCACCAGCGGCGACAGGGAGGGGGAGCTGTTTTTT. Its protein product is CATSGDREGELFF.

The rearrangement links TRBV5-1 to TRBJ2-7; TRBD2 matches at 12 bases. The germline V gene has CDR1 SGHRS and CDR2 YFSETQ. Germline trimming cut 4 bases from V and 3 bases from J; bases unmatched to any gene: 2. This CDR3 spans 14 amino acids. CDR3 sequence (DNA): TGCGCCAGCAGCCGGACTAGCGGGATCTACGAGCAGTACTTC. Its translation is CASSRTSGIYEQYF.